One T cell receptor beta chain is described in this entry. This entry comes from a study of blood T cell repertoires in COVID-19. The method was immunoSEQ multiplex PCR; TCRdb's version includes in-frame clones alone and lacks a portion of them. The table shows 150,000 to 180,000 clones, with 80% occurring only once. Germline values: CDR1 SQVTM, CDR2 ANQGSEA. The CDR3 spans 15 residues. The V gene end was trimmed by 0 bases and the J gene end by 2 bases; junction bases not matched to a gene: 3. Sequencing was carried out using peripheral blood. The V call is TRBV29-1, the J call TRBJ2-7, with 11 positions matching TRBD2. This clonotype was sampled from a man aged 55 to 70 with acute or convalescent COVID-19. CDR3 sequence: CSVEDRLAGTYEQYF. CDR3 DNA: TGCAGCGTTGAAGATAGACTAGCGGGAACCTACGAGCAGTACTTC.